This TCR beta chain was recovered during a study of T-cell memory formation after mild COVID-19. TCRdb redid the calling of the 5' RACE reads with MiXCR, one entry per CDR3 protein. The sample records over 400,000 distinct CDR3 sequences, around 22% being singletons. The CDR3 sequence is 18 residues long. Trimming removed 1 base from V and 5 bases from J; junction bases left unmatched: 17. Looked up from germline, CDR1 is DFQATT and CDR2 is SNEGSKA (reference sequence). This clonotype turned up a few times. The sequenced sample consisted of PBMCs or a T cell subset sorted from them (not recorded which). This chain uses TRBV20-1 with TRBJ2-5; the match to TRBD2 covers 9 bases. The receptor was isolated from an adult woman who had mild COVID-19 (a few samples of this study predate the infection). Cell type and time point are not known. DNA for the CDR3: TGCAGTGCTAGAGGGGCCACCGGGGGAAGCCTAGCGGGGGAGACCCAGTACTTC. This sequence encodes CSARGATGGSLAGETQYF.